This T cell receptor (beta chain) was found in a study of blood T cell repertoires in COVID-19. Clones were read by immunoSEQ multiplex PCR, and TCRdb kept only the in-frame ones, dropping some. This sample has 120,000 to 150,000 clones; 85% to 90% occur once, and the top ten carry about two fifths. The CDR3 loop spans 13 amino acids. The V end was cut by 3 bases, the J end by 0 bases, with 6 bases between. CDR1 SGDLS and CDR2 YYNGEE come from the germline V gene. The sample consisted of peripheral blood. The source of this sequence is a man aged 50 or older who had recovered from COVID-19. The chain joins TRBV9 to TRBJ1-1; D is unclear. In DNA form, the CDR3 reads TGTGCCAGCAGCGCAGGTCTGAACACTGAAGCTTTCTTT. Its translation is CASSAGLNTEAFF.